The rows below give T cell receptor beta chains drawn from one sample of a study of CD8+ T cells in alopecia areata. Clones were sequenced by immunoSEQ multiplex PCR, and TCRdb holds only the in-frame ones, with some missing. The sample consists of approximately 280,000 clones, roughly 64% of them appearing once. Source: CD4+ T cells sorted from blood, taken at week 24, from a patient treated with tofacitinib. The receptors originated from a human donor with alopecia areata. CDR3s include the opening cysteine and the closing phenylalanine or tryptophan. Fields, in order: D gene, clone size, V gene, J gene, CDR3 protein, CDR3 DNA. A D gene is named only where the DNA matches it firmly. A row's size may be missing; if present it is once, few, many or a size class.

NA	few	TRBV7-2	TRBJ1-2	CASSLAQIPNYGYTF	TGTGCCAGCAGCTTAGCACAGATCCCCAACTATGGCTACACCTTC
NA	NA	TRBV23-1	TRBJ2-3	CASSQTGLGTDTQYF	TGCGCCAGCAGTCAAACAGGGCTGGGAACAGATACGCAGTATTTT
TRBD1	NA	TRBV4-1	TRBJ2-1	CASSQGTGRRLDEQFF	TGCGCCAGCAGCCAAGGGACAGGGAGACGGCTAGATGAGCAGTTCTTC
NA	NA	TRBV4-3	TRBJ1-5	CASSQGGEQPQHF	TGCGCCAGCAGCCAAGGGGGGGAGCAGCCCCAGCATTTT
NA	few	TRBV7-2	TRBJ2-1	CASSFRGAETNEQFF	TGTGCCAGCAGCTTCCGGGGGGCCGAGACCAATGAGCAGTTCTTC
TRBD1	few	TRBV28	TRBJ2-2	CASRSSTPGDRGLGTGELFF	TGTGCCAGCCGCTCATCCACCCCGGGGGACAGGGGGCTTGGCACCGGGGAGCTGTTTTTT
NA	NA	TRBV25-1	TRBJ1-2	CASSTGINYGYTF	TGTGCCAGCAGTACAGGGATCAACTATGGCTACACCTTC
NA	NA	TRBV30	TRBJ1-3	CAWSVVRGYRGGSGNTIYF	TGTGCCTGGAGTGTAGTGAGGGGCTACCGGGGAGGCTCTGGAAACACCATATATTTT
NA	NA	TRBV5-1	TRBJ1-6	CASSSGLGRSPLHF	TGCGCCAGCAGCTCGGGACTCGGCCGTTCACCCCTCCACTTT
TRBD1	NA	TRBV28	TRBJ2-5	CASSLGPRGETQYF	TGTGCCAGCAGTTTAGGGCCCAGGGGGGAGACCCAGTACTTC
NA	NA	TRBV7-2	TRBJ1-5	CASSLARGQKPQHF	TGTGCCAGCAGCTTAGCGCGAGGACAGAAGCCCCAGCATTTT
NA	NA	TRBV29-1	TRBJ2-7	CSVDRGHSPYEQYF	TGCAGCGTTGACAGGGGTCATTCACCCTACGAGCAGTACTTC
NA	NA	TRBV29-1	TRBJ2-3	CSVTGEGYTQYF	TGCAGCGTGACAGGGGAGGGATATACGCAGTATTTT
TRBD1	few	TRBV19	TRBJ2-3	CASRTGESTDTQYF	TGTGCCAGTAGGACAGGGGAAAGCACAGATACGCAGTATTTT
NA	few	TRBV27	TRBJ2-5	CASSLQRWNQETQYF	TGTGCCAGCAGTCTCCAGCGATGGAACCAAGAGACCCAGTACTTC
NA	once	TRBV2	TRBJ2-2	CASKGLPEGTGELFF	TGTGCCAGCAAGGGCCTGCCTGAGGGCACCGGGGAGCTGTTTTTT
NA	NA	TRBV7-9	TRBJ2-7	CASSLAAGAEKYF	TGTGCCAGCAGCTTAGCGGCAGGGGCGGAAAAGTACTTC
NA	few	TRBV10-3	TRBJ2-4	CAISEEAKNIQYF	TGTGCCATCAGTGAGGAGGCCAAAAACATTCAGTACTTC
NA	NA	TRBV20-1	TRBJ2-7	CSAPPLEEQYF	TGCAGTGCTCCCCCACTAGAGGAGCAGTACTTC
NA	NA	TRBV4-1	TRBJ1-1	CASSLSRGLNTEAFF	TGCGCCAGCAGCCTCAGCCGTGGTCTAAACACTGAAGCTTTCTTT
NA	few	TRBV30	TRBJ1-5	CAWSDGRTLNQPQHF	TGTGCCTGGAGTGATGGGAGAACCCTCAATCAGCCCCAGCATTTT
NA	NA	TRBV29-1	TRBJ2-2	CSVAARGGVGELFF	TGCAGCGTCGCGGCAAGGGGAGGAGTCGGGGAGCTGTTTTTT
NA	NA	TRBV7-2	TRBJ2-7	CASSSHGVGVYEQYF	TGTGCCAGCAGCAGCCATGGGGTCGGGGTCTACGAGCAGTACTTC
NA	NA	TRBV2	TRBJ2-7	CASSGFYEQYF	TGTGCCAGCAGTGGGTTCTACGAGCAGTACTTC